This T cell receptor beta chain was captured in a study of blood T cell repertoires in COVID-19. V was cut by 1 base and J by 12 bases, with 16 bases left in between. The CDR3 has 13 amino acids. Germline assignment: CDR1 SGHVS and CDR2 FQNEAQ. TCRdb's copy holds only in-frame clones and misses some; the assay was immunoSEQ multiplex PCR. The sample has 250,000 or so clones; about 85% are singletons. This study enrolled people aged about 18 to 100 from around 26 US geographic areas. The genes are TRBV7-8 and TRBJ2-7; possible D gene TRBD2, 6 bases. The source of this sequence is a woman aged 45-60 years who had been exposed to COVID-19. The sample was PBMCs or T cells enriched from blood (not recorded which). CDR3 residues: CASSLGGDGGWYF. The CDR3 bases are TGTGCCAGCAGCTTAGGAGGGGATGGGGGGTGGTACTTC.